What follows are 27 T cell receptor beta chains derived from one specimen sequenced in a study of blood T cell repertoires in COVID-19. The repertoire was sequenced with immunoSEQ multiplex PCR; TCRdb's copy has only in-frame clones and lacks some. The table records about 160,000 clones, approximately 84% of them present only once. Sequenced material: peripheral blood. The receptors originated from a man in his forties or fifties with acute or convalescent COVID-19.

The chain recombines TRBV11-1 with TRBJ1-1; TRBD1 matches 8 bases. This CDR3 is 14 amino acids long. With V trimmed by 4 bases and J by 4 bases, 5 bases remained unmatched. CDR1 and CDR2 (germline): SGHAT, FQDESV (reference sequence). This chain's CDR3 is CASSSQGGSTEAFF. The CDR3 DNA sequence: TGTGCCAGCAGCTCACAGGGGGGAAGCACTGAAGCTTTCTTT.

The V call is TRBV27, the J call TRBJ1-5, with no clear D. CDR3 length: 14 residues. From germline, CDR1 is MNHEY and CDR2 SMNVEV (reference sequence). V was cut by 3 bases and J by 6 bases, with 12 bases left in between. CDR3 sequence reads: CASSFSGITQPQHF. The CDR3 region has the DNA TGTGCCAGCAGTTTTTCGGGGATCACTCAGCCCCAGCATTTT.

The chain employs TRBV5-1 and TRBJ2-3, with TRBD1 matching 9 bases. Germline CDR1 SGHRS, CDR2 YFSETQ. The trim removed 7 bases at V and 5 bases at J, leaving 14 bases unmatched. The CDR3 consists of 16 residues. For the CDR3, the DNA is TGCGCCAGCCGCCGGACAGGGGATTACCGGAAAGATACGCAGTATTTT. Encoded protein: CASRRTGDYRKDTQYF.

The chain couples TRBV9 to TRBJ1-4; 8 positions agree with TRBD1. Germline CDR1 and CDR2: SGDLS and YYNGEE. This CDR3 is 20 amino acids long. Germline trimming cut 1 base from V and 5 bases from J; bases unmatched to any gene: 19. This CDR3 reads CASSVRAGGQHGPLNEKLFF. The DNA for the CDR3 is TGTGCCAGCAGCGTAAGGGCAGGGGGCCAGCACGGGCCCTTGAATGAAAAACTGTTTTTT.

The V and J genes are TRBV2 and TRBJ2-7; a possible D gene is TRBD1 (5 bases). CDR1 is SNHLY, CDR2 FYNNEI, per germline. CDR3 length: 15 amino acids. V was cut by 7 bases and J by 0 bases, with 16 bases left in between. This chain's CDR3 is CASKERQPISYEQYF. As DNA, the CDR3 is TGTGCCAGCAAAGAACGACAGCCCATCTCCTACGAGCAGTACTTC.

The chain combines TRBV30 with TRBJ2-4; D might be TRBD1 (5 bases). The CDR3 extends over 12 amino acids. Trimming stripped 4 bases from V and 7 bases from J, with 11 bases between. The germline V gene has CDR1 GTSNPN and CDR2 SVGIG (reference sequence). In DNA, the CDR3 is TGTGCCTGGACAAATAAGGGGAACATTCAGTACTTC. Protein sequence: CAWTNKGNIQYF. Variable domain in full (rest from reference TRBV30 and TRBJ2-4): SQTIHQWPATLVQPVGSPLSLECTVEGTSNPNLYWYRQAAGRGLQLLFYSVGIGQISSEVPQNLSASRPQDRQFILSSKKLLLSDSGFYLCAWTNKGNIQYFGAGTRLSVL.

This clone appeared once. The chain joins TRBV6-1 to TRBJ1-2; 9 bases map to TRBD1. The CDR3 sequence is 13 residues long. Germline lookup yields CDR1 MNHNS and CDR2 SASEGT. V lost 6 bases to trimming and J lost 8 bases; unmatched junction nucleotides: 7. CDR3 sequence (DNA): TGTGCCAGCAGCACCCGGGACAGGGCGGGCTACACCTTC. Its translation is CASSTRDRAGYTF.

CDR3 sequence (DNA): TGCGCCAGCAGAGGGACAGGTAGCAATCAGCCCCAGCATTTT. Translated, it gives CASRGTGSNQPQHF. This chain links TRBV4-1 with TRBJ1-5; TRBD1 matches at 8 bases. The germline CDR1 and CDR2 sequences are MGHRA and YSYEKL. This CDR3 comprises 14 residues. The V gene end was trimmed by 6 bases and the J gene end by 0 bases; junction bases not matched to a gene: 1.

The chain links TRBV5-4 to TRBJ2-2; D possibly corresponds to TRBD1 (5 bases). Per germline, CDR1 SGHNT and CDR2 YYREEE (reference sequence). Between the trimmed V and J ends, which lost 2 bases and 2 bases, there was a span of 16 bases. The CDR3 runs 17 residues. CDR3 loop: CASSFQPSRANTGELFF. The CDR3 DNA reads TGTGCCAGCAGCTTTCAACCGTCCAGGGCTAACACCGGGGAGCTGTTTTTT.

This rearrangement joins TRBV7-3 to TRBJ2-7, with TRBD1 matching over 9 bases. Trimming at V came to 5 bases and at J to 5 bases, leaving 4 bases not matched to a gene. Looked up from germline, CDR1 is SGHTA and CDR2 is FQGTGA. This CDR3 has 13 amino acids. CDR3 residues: CASSPRTGDEQYF. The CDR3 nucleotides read TGTGCCAGCAGCCCAAGGACAGGGGACGAGCAGTACTTC. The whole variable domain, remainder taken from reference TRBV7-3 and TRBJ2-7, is GAGVSQTPSNKVTEKGKYVELRCDPISGHTALYWYRQSLGQGPEFLIYFQGTGAADDSGLPNDRFFAVRPEGSVSTLKIQRTERGDSAVYLCASSPRTGDEQYFGPGTRLTVT.

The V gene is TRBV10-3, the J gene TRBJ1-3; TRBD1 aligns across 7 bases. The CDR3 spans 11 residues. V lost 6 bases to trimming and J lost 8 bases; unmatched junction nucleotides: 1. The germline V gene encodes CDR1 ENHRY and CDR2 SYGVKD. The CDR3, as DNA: TGTGCCATCAGCCAGGGGGACACCATATATTTT. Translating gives CAISQGDTIYF.

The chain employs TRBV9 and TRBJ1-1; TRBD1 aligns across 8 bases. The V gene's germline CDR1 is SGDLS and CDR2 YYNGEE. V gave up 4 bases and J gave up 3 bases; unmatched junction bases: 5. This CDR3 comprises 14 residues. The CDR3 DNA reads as TGTGCCAGCAGCATTGGGACAGGACACACTGAAGCTTTCTTT. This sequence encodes CASSIGTGHTEAFF.

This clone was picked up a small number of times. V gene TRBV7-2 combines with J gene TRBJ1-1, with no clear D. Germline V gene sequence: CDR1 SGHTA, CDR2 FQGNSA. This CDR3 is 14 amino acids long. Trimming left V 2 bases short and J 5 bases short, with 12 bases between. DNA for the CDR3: TGTGCCAGCAGCTTAAGGTCTTCGGGGACTGAAGCTTTCTTT. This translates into CASSLRSSGTEAFF.

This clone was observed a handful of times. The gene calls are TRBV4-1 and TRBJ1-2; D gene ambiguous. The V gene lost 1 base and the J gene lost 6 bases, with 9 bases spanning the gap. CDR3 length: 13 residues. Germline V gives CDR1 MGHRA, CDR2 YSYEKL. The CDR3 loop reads CASSQATGDGYTF. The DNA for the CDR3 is TGCGCCAGCAGCCAAGCGACTGGCGATGGCTACACCTTC.

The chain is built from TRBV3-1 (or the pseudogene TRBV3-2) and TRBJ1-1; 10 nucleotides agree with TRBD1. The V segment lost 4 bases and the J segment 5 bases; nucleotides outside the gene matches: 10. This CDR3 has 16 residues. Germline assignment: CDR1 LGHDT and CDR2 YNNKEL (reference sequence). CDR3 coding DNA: TGTGCCAGCAGCCCTCGGGACAGGGGATCCAGGACTGAAGCTTTCTTT. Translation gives CASSPRDRGSRTEAFF.

CDR3 sequence: CASSFWTSGGFDTQYF. DNA for the CDR3: TGTGCCAGCAGCTTCTGGACTAGCGGGGGGTTTGATACGCAGTATTTT. The chain carries TRBV11-2 and TRBJ2-3, with TRBD2 identical over 14 bases. The CDR3 is made up of 16 amino acids. CDR1 SGHAT and CDR2 FQNNGV come from the germline V gene. The V segment lost 3 bases and the J segment 6 bases; nucleotides outside the gene matches: 5.

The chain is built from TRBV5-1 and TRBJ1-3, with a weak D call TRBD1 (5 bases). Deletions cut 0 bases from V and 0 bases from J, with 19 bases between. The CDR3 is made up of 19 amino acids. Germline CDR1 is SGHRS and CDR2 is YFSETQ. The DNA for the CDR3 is TGCGCCAGCAGCTTGGGTGAAGGGGATAAGTCTTACTCTGGAAACACCATATATTTT. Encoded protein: CASSLGEGDKSYSGNTIYF.

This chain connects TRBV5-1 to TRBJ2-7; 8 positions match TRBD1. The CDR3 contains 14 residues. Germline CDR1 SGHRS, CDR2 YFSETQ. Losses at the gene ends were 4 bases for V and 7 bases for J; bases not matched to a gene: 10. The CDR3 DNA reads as TGCGCCAGCAGCCGATCGGCGACAGGGGATGAGCAGTACTTC. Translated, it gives CASSRSATGDEQYF.

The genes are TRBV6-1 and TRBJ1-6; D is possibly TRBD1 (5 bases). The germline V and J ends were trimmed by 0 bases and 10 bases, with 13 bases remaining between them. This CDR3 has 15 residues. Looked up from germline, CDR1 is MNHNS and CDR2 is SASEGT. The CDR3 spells CASSEALGANSPLHF. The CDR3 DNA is TGTGCCAGCAGTGAAGCATTAGGGGCAAACTCACCCCTCCACTTT.

CDR3 sequence: CASSQVTENQPQHF. CDR3 nucleotides: TGTGCCAGCAGCCAAGTAACGGAGAATCAGCCCCAGCATTTT. The chain employs TRBV3-1 (or the pseudogene TRBV3-2) and TRBJ1-5, with no clear D. CDR3 length: 14 amino acids. Per the germline V gene, CDR1 is LGHDT and CDR2 is YNNKEL (reference sequence). The germline V and J ends were trimmed by 1 base and 4 bases, with 8 bases remaining between them.

The CDR3 region is CASSLGGGYNEQFF. CDR3 DNA: TGCGCCAGCAGCTTAGGGGGCGGCTACAATGAGCAGTTCTTC. V gene TRBV5-1 combines with J gene TRBJ2-1, with 7 nucleotides matching TRBD1. The junction had 2 bases not matched to a gene; V was cut back by 2 bases and J by 3 bases. This CDR3 comprises 14 residues. Germline V gives CDR1 SGHRS, CDR2 YFSETQ.

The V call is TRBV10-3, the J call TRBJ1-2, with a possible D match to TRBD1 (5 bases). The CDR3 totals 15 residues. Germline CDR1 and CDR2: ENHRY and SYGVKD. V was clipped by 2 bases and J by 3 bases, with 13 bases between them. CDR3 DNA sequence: TGTGCCATCAGTGAGAACCCAGGGCCCGACTATGGCTACACCTTC. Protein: CAISENPGPDYGYTF.

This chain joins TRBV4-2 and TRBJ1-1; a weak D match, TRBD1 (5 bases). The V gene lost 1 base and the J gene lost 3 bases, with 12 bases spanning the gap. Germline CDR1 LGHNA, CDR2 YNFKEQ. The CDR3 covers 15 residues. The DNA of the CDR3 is TGTGCCAGCAGCCAAGCCGGGGGGAGGGACACTGAAGCTTTCTTT. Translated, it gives CASSQAGGRDTEAFF.

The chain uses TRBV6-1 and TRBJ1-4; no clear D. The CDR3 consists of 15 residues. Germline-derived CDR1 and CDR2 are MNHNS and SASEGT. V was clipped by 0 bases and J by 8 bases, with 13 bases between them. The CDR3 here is CASSEAYGAKEKLFF. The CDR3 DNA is TGTGCCAGCAGTGAAGCATACGGAGCCAAGGAAAAACTGTTTTTT.

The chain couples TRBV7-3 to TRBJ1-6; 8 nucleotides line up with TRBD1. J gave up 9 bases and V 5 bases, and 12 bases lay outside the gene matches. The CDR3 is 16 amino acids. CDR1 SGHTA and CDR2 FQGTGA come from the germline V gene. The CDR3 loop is CASSPTRTGPGSPLHF. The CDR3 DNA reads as TGTGCCAGCAGCCCCACACGGACAGGGCCGGGTTCACCCCTCCACTTT.

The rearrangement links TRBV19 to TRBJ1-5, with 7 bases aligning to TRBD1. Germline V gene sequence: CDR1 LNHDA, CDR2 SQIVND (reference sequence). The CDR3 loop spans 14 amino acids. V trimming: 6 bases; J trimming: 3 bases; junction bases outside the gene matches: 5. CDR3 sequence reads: CASSVDRDNQPQHF. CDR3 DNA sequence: TGTGCCAGTAGCGTCGACAGGGACAATCAGCCCCAGCATTTT.

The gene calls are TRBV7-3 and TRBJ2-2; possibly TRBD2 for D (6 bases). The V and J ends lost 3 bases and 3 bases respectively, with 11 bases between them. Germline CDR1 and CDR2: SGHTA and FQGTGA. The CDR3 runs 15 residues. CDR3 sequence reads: CASSFLAVYTGELFF. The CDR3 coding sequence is TGTGCCAGCAGCTTTTTAGCGGTTTACACCGGGGAGCTGTTTTTT. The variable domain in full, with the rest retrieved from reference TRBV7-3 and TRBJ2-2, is GAGVSQTPSNKVTEKGKYVELRCDPISGHTALYWYRQSLGQGPEFLIYFQGTGAADDSGLPNDRFFAVRPEGSVSTLKIQRTERGDSAVYLCASSFLAVYTGELFFGEGSRLTVL.